This TCR beta chain was found in a study of identical twins. The study's findings and limits: It was out-of-frame TCR alpha sharing in monozygotic twins that models underestimated. Clonotypes of the beta chain that were abundant in cord blood carried fewer insertions (memory repertoires showed none).

Regarding this clonotype: The target antigen is unknown.

TCRdb independently ran MiXCR on the 5' RACE reads; one entry per CDR3 protein. This table has approximately 600,000 distinct CDR3 sequences, around 7.4% appearing once. Each donor (without exception) was a healthy Caucasian. These data also formed part of another study, on yellow fever vaccine responses in identical twins.

Sequencing used PBMCs. The receptor's source is a woman younger than 30 in good health.

For the CDR3, the DNA is TGCGCCAGCAGACTTCGGGGGGAGGGAGGGACAGATACGCAGTATTTT. It codes for CASRLRGEGGTDTQYF. J is TRBJ2-3 and V is TRBV4-1; 7 nucleotides agree with TRBD2. The V gene end was trimmed by 6 bases and the J gene end by 3 bases; junction bases not matched to a gene: 12. CDR1 and CDR2 from the germline V gene are MGHRA and YSYEKL. This CDR3 comprises 16 residues.